This section outlines one TCR beta chain sequence together with its context. As yet, its antigen is unknown. These data originate in a study of T cell responses to AZD1222 COVID-19 vaccine. The overall study: Combined were second doses at about 4 or about 12 weeks. Study-wide results and limits: Spike-spanning, vaccine-associated CD4 TCRs were dominant at 160-218 and 743-854. Clonal diversity was possibly underestimated; the donors were predominantly white British and more often female. Increased Spike-specific TCR breadth and depth were observed after two AZD1222 doses.

V gave up 3 bases and J gave up 6 bases, with 18 bases separating them. Germline-derived CDR1 and CDR2 are MDHEN and SYDVKM. This CDR3 has 15 amino acids. Some clones are missing from TCRdb's copy, which holds only in-frame ones; the method was immunoSEQ multiplex PCR. Here the sample spans about 87,000 clones, roughly 88% being singletons. Source: peripheral blood, taken on day 0 of AZD1222 vaccination. This sequence joins TRBV28 and TRBJ2-7, with a tentative D call TRBD1 (5 bases). This sequence originates from an adult in good health. For the CDR3, the DNA is TGTGCCAGCAGTTTTTCTCAGGGTTTCATTGGCGAGCAGTACTTC. This encodes CASSFSQGFIGEQYF.